This entry describes one TCR beta chain. The data derive from a study of blood T cell repertoires in COVID-19. Sequencing was performed with immunoSEQ multiplex PCR; in TCRdb, only in-frame clones are kept and a portion is missing. The sample holds more than 250,000 clones, over 65% seen once. The TCR originated in a man aged 55 to 69 who had recovered from COVID-19. The sequencing sample was made of peripheral blood.

CDR3 sequence reads: CASSPRGDTDTQYF. The CDR3 DNA reads TGTGCCAGCAGCCCCAGGGGGGACACAGATACGCAGTATTTT. V and J are TRBV7-8 and TRBJ2-3; possible D gene TRBD1, 7 bases. The germline V gene has CDR1 SGHVS and CDR2 FQNEAQ. The CDR3 sequence is 14 residues long. V lost 5 bases and J lost 2, with 11 bases in between.